This TCR beta chain was sequenced during a study of blood T cell repertoires in COVID-19. Study at large: The United States, Italy and Spain provided the acute and convalescent COVID-19 samples.

As handled by the study authors: Reference gene primer amplification yielded estimated nucleated cell counts. The repertoire was sequenced with immunoSEQ multiplex PCR; TCRdb's copy has only in-frame clones and lacks some. V and J calls and clone size are as listed in that table; D and trimming were resolved from the DNA. The data hold around 100,000 clones, with 89% observed a single time. Per the germline V gene, CDR1 is KGHSH and CDR2 is LQKENI. V gave up 4 bases and J gave up 4 bases; unmatched junction bases: 3. This CDR3 is built from 14 residues. The specimen was peripheral blood. V and J are TRBV18 and TRBJ1-2; 10 bases are a match to TRBD1. The receptor's source is a woman aged 55-69 years with acute or convalescent COVID-19. This chain's CDR3 is CASSLWDRGYGYTF. Here the CDR3 DNA reads TGTGCCAGCTCACTTTGGGACAGGGGCTATGGCTACACCTTC.